This T cell receptor (beta chain) was sequenced for a study of blood T cell repertoires in COVID-19. About the research overall: Material from acute and convalescent COVID-19 was sourced from the United States, Italy and Spain. T cells, B-cell-depleted T cells, or PBMCs supplied cDNA or gDNA.

The sample holds one count of this clone. Germline V lookup: CDR1 LNHDA, CDR2 SQIVND (reference sequence). Losses at the gene ends were 5 bases for V and 8 bases for J; bases not matched to a gene: 16. This CDR3 is 16 amino acids long. Original handling: Nucleated cell counts were estimated from reference gene primer amplification. Assay used: immunoSEQ multiplex PCR; TCRdb lists only in-frame clones, some missing. D and trimming come from the DNA, and the V and J calls and clone size come from that table. The sample lists fewer than 200,000 clones, roughly 80% occurring once. Sequenced material: peripheral blood. J is TRBJ1-2 and V is TRBV19, with 8 bases identical to TRBD1. This sequence originates from a woman of 80 years or more with acute or convalescent COVID-19. As DNA, the CDR3 is TGTGCCAGTAGTGAGATAAGACGGACAGGGAATTTCGGCTACACCTTC. Protein: CASSEIRRTGNFGYTF.